These 23 T cell receptor beta chains came from one sample sequenced in a study of CD8 T cell repertoires and HIV-1 epitope variants. Produced via immunoSEQ multiplex PCR; TCRdb's table is partial and in-frame only. The table lists about 6,300 clones, around 64% of them singletons. No antigen is known for these receptors. Sequenced input: cultured CD8+ T cells derived from PBMCs. The receptors shown here come from a male donor with HIV.

The chain employs TRBV2 and TRBJ2-7; D ambiguous. Trimming removed 6 bases at V and 1 base at J, with 10 bases between. Germline V gene sequence: CDR1 SNHLY, CDR2 FYNNEI. CDR3 length: 13 amino acids. The CDR3: CASRQDGSYEQYF. CDR3 nucleotide sequence: TGTGCCAGCAGGCAGGACGGTTCCTACGAGCAGTACTTC.

The chain joins TRBV6-4 to TRBJ1-1, with D hard to call. The V end lost 1 base, the J end lost 4 bases, and 10 bases lay between the germline ends. The germline V gene has CDR1 MRHNA and CDR2 SNTAGT. The CDR3 loop spans 14 amino acids. CDR3 loop: CASSDYSKSTEAFF. The CDR3 DNA is TGTGCCAGCAGTGACTACAGTAAGAGCACTGAAGCTTTCTTT.

This chain connects TRBV5-6 to TRBJ1-1; D gene ambiguous. The V end lost 2 bases, the J end lost 0 bases, and 11 bases lay between the germline ends. This CDR3 has 15 amino acids. Germline V gene data show CDR1 as SGHDT and CDR2 as YYEEEE. CDR3 DNA sequence: TGTGCCAGCAGCTTCTCTCCTACAGTGAACACTGAAGCTTTCTTT. This translates into CASSFSPTVNTEAFF.

The chain couples TRBV4-3 to TRBJ2-4; D is undetermined. The CDR3 contains 13 residues. Germline V gene lookup returns CDR1 LGHNA and CDR2 YSLEER. V was clipped by 0 bases and J by 6 bases, with 6 bases between them. The DNA of the CDR3 is TGCGCCAGCAGCCAAGATCTGCGAAACATTCAGTACTTC. Its translation is CASSQDLRNIQYF.

The CDR3 is CASSLAGGPNEQFF. The DNA for the CDR3 is TGTGCCAGCAGCTTAGCGGGGGGGCCTAATGAGCAGTTCTTC. The chain joins TRBV6-5 to TRBJ2-1; 11 nucleotides line up with TRBD2. The CDR3 consists of 14 residues. V shed 6 bases and J 7 bases; nucleotides not matched to a gene: 5. CDR1 is MNHEY, CDR2 SVGAGI, per germline.

The chain joins TRBV5-6 to TRBJ2-2; D not resolved. Germline CDR1 SGHDT, CDR2 YYEEEE. Trimming shortened V by 4 bases and J by 1 base, and 8 bases separated the two germline ends. The CDR3 spans 14 residues. DNA of the CDR3: TGTGCCAGCAGCCCGGAGATGAACACCGGGGAGCTGTTTTTT. Protein product: CASSPEMNTGELFF.

The rearrangement uses TRBV19 and TRBJ2-2; TRBD2 is a possible D gene (5 bases). The CDR3 is made up of 17 amino acids. V dropped 4 bases and J dropped 0 bases, with 15 bases sitting between them. Germline CDR1 and CDR2: LNHDA and SQIVND (reference sequence). The CDR3 spells CASSNWIQTTNTGELFF. In nucleotides, the CDR3 is TGTGCCAGTAGTAACTGGATTCAGACTACGAACACCGGGGAGCTGTTTTTT.

This clone was observed once. The chain joins TRBV4-3 to TRBJ2-1; the match to TRBD2 covers 8 bases. The V gene's germline CDR1 is LGHNA and CDR2 YSLEER. The J segment lost 4 bases and the V segment lost 0 bases, leaving 5 bases of the junction unmatched. The CDR3 is 16 residues long. For the CDR3, the DNA is TGCGCCAGCAGCCAAGATCAACGGGAGGGTTACAATGAGCAGTTCTTC. This codes for CASSQDQREGYNEQFF.

The chain carries TRBV5-8 and TRBJ2-2, with D unresolved. Trimming removed 6 bases from V and 2 bases from J, with 8 bases in between. CDR1 and CDR2 from the germline V gene are SGHTS and YDEGEE. The CDR3 covers 13 residues. DNA for the CDR3: TGTGCCAGCAATTTGCTAAACACCGGGGAGCTGTTTTTT. This sequence encodes CASNLLNTGELFF.

This clone was observed a few times. The genes are TRBV5-8 and TRBJ1-3; D possibly corresponds to TRBD1 (5 bases). The V and J ends lost 2 bases and 2 bases respectively, with 11 bases between them. This CDR3 has 15 amino acids. Germline V gene data show CDR1 as SGHTS and CDR2 as YDEGEE. CDR3 protein: CASSFGRDPGNTIYF. The DNA for the CDR3 is TGTGCCAGCAGCTTCGGACGGGACCCTGGAAACACCATATATTTT.

V and J are TRBV19 and TRBJ2-7; 11 bases agree with TRBD1. The CDR3 covers 14 residues. Germline values: CDR1 LNHDA, CDR2 SQIVND (reference sequence). After removal of 5 bases from V and 4 bases from J, the junction contained 4 bases not matched to a gene. The DNA of the CDR3 is TGTGCCAGTAGTGCCCGGGACAGGGGGTACGAGCAGTACTTC. Residues: CASSARDRGYEQYF. The full variable domain, with the rest looked up from reference TRBV19 and TRBJ2-7, is DGGITQSPKYLFRKEGQNVTLSCEQNLNHDAMYWYRQDPGQGLRLIYYSQIVNDFQKGDIAEGYSVSREKKESFPLTVTSAQKNPTAFYLCASSARDRGYEQYFGPGTRLTVT.

J is TRBJ2-1 and V is TRBV14; a weak D match, TRBD1 (6 bases). Germline assignment: CDR1 SGHDN and CDR2 FVKESK. V was pared by 5 bases and J by 7 bases, with 12 bases between. The CDR3 is 13 amino acids. CDR3 region: CASSTWDINEQFF. As DNA, the CDR3 is TGTGCCAGCAGCACCTGGGACATAAATGAGCAGTTCTTC.

This sequence joins TRBV7-9 and TRBJ1-2, with D possibly TRBD1 on 6 matching bases. The CDR3 length is 14 residues. V lost 5 bases to trimming and J lost 2 bases, with 12 bases between them. Germline V gene data show CDR1 as SEHNR and CDR2 as FQNEAQ (reference sequence). The CDR3 DNA sequence: TGTGCCAGCAGCAAGACAGGAGAAAACTATGGCTACACCTTC. Its translation: CASSKTGENYGYTF.

The rearrangement links TRBV29-1 to TRBJ2-1; D is perhaps TRBD2 (6 bases). Trimming removed 2 bases from V and 1 base from J, with 9 bases in between. Germline V gives CDR1 SQVTM, CDR2 ANQGSEA. The CDR3 spans 14 residues. CDR3 in amino acids: CSVESGLSYNEQFF. In DNA form, the CDR3 reads TGCAGCGTTGAAAGCGGGTTATCCTACAATGAGCAGTTCTTC.

The CDR3 loop reads CASSDSTVTYEQYF. The DNA for the CDR3 is TGTGCCAGCAGCGACTCGACAGTTACCTACGAGCAGTACTTC. The chain recombines TRBV4-2 with TRBJ2-7; tentatively, D is TRBD1 (5 bases). CDR1 and CDR2 (germline): LGHNA, YNFKEQ. V was clipped by 5 bases and J by 2 bases, with 13 bases between them. The CDR3 consists of 14 residues.

This clone has a handful of counts. CDR3 bases: TGTGCCAGTATGGGACAGATGACCTACGAGCAGTACTTC. Amino acids: CASMGQMTYEQYF. The J gene is TRBJ2-7, the V gene TRBV6-6; 7 bases align to TRBD1. Losses at the gene ends were 9 bases for V and 2 bases for J; bases not matched to a gene: 7. This CDR3 has 13 residues. The germline V gene encodes CDR1 MNHNY and CDR2 SVGAGI (reference sequence).

The V call is TRBV6-5, the J call TRBJ1-1; D uncertain. V dropped 6 bases and J dropped 1 base, with 9 bases sitting between them. The CDR3 has 13 amino acids. The V gene's germline CDR1 is MNHEY and CDR2 SVGAGI. The CDR3 sequence is CASRAWGNTEAFF. CDR3 DNA: TGTGCCAGCAGAGCGTGGGGGAACACTGAAGCTTTCTTT.

This clone has just a few counts. The CDR3 reads CATSRDRGSGANVLTF. CDR3 nucleotide sequence: TGTGCCACCAGCAGAGATCGCGGCTCTGGGGCCAACGTCCTGACTTTC. V usage is TRBV15 and J usage is TRBJ2-6; D not certain. This CDR3 has 16 amino acids. The germline CDR1 and CDR2 sequences are LNHNV and YYDKDF (reference sequence). V was pared by 0 bases and J by 0 bases, with 6 bases between.

This chain uses TRBV13 with TRBJ1-1; D remains unclear. CDR3 size: 14 residues. Germline CDR1 reads PRHDT; CDR2 reads FYEKMQ (reference sequence). Trimming removed 5 bases at V and 4 bases at J, with 14 bases between. In DNA, the CDR3 is TGTGCCAGCAGCCCCAAGAGGGCTTCCACTGAAGCTTTCTTT. Encoded protein: CASSPKRASTEAFF. Variable domain in full (rest from reference TRBV13 and TRBJ1-1): AAGVIQSPRHLIKEKRETATLKCYPIPRHDTVYWYQQGPGQDPQFLISFYEKMQSDKGSIPDRFSAQQFSDYHSELNMSSLELGDSALYFCASSPKRASTEAFFGQGTRLTVV.

The CDR3 sequence is CASSSDVSAYEQYF. As DNA, the CDR3 is TGTGCCAGCAGTTCAGATGTCTCGGCCTACGAGCAGTACTTC. The V and J genes are TRBV25-1 and TRBJ2-7; D is ambiguous. Germline CDR1 and CDR2: MGHDK and SYGVNS. V lost 5 bases and J 2 bases, leaving 13 bases between the germline ends. This CDR3 contains 14 residues.

This clone was counted only a few times. The V and J genes are TRBV28 and TRBJ1-2; D ambiguous. Per the germline V gene, CDR1 is MDHEN and CDR2 is SYDVKM. The CDR3 sequence is 19 residues long. V dropped 1 base and J dropped 0 bases, with 21 bases sitting between them. In DNA form, the CDR3 reads TGTGCCAGCAGTTTATTCGCCCTTAGCCCACAGTCTCCTAACTATGGCTACACCTTC. This codes for CASSLFALSPQSPNYGYTF.

This clone appeared a few times. J is TRBJ1-1 and V is TRBV6-5, with D maybe TRBD1 (5 bases). Germline CDR1 MNHEY, CDR2 SVGAGI. CDR3 length: 16 residues. Trimming took off 0 bases at V and 2 bases at J, with 13 bases between the two ends. This CDR3 reads CASSYSPGGLNTEAFF. CDR3 sequence (DNA): TGTGCCAGCAGTTACTCACCGGGGGGACTTAACACTGAAGCTTTCTTT.

The genes are TRBV5-6 and TRBJ2-7, with D perhaps TRBD1 or TRBD2 (5 bases each). This CDR3 has 15 amino acids. Germline V CDR1 and CDR2: SGHDT, YYEEEE. Trimming took 1 base from V and 3 from J, leaving 14 bases between them. This CDR3 is CASSLMGELLYEQYF. CDR3 nucleotide sequence: TGTGCCAGCAGCTTGATGGGGGAATTGCTCTACGAGCAGTACTTC.